This TCR beta chain came from a study of Ad26.COV2.S vaccination and SARS-CoV-2 variants. Overall study context: In the study, Ad26.COV2.S was injected intramuscularly once, or twice 56 days apart.

Trimming pared 0 bases from V and 3 bases from J, leaving 15 bases between. CDR3 size: 17 residues. Overall study findings and caveats: Responses of T cells in total may have been underestimated by the TCR breadth and depth analyses. After vaccination, reports described spike-specific CD8+ and CD4+ T cell responses as showing substantial breadth.

On this clone: Its antigen remains unknown.

TCRdb's table, derived via immunoSEQ multiplex PCR, lists solely in-frame clones and lacks some. Here the sample spans around 340,000 clones, about 88% being singletons. The sample's treatment: around 19 received Ad26.COV2.S at low or high dose, single or two shots; 5 received placebo; per-sample allocation not given. Day 63 after the first vaccine or placebo injection was the time point for sampling. The sample was peripheral blood, taken in a trial of Ad26.COV2.S vaccine versus placebo. This chain uses TRBV23-1 with TRBJ1-5; the D gene is possibly TRBD1 (5 bases). TRBV23-1 qualifies as an ORF whose function is uncertain. This TCR was sampled from a person aged 18-60 years who received the Ad26.COV2.S COVID-19 vaccine or a placebo. The CDR3 protein is CASSQSIPTGNNQPQHF. CDR3 in DNA: TGCGCCAGCAGTCAATCGATTCCAACAGGAAACAATCAGCCCCAGCATTTT.